This TCR beta chain emerged from a study of human T cells and chemical hapten exposure. The study's findings and limits: The immune response of these alopecia patients might not match healthy individuals'.

The time point here: patch test 3, about 24 weeks after DPC sensitization. The sample's treatment: therapeutic diphenylcyclopropenone sensitization with weekly scalp DPC. Whole blood, unfractionated, served as the material for total RNA extraction. This CDR3 spans 12 amino acids. Germline assignment: CDR1 MDHEN and CDR2 SYDVKM. Trimming removed 6 bases from V and 5 bases from J, with 10 bases in between. Single cDNA molecules in the library carried unique molecular identifiers attached during preparation. TCRdb independently ran MiXCR on the RACE reads; one entry per CDR3 protein. The repertoire holds 120,000 or so distinct CDR3 sequences, with about 11% as singletons. This clonotype was seen ten or more times. Its antigen is not identified.

The chain carries TRBV28 and TRBJ1-1; no reliable D call. The clonotype comes from a woman between 50 and 59 years old with alopecia areata. Some clones in this sample may be carry-over from other donors' samples. The specimen comprised whole blood, sampled in connection with sensitization to the hapten diphenylcyclopropenone (DPC). The CDR3 loop reads CASRDQGTEAFF. As DNA, the CDR3 is TGTGCCAGCAGAGACCAAGGGACTGAAGCTTTCTTT.